This entry lists 19 T cell receptor beta chains sequenced from one sample in a study of memory CD4+ T cells and cytomegalovirus serostatus. The data were produced by immunoSEQ multiplex PCR, yet TCRdb's version contains in-frame clones alone and is incomplete. Counted here are some 50,000 clones, around 80% occurring once; the ten biggest clones make up around 1.6%. The sort gate was single viable CD3+CD4+CD8-CD45RO+ cells for memory CD4+ T cells. Material: memory CD4+ T cells from blood. These receptors were obtained from an adult in good health and CMV-seronegative.

The chain combines TRBV10-2 with TRBJ1-3, with D hard to call. Looked up from germline, CDR1 is WSHSY and CDR2 is SAAADI. V was cut by 2 bases and J by 7 bases, with 6 bases left in between. The CDR3 has 12 amino acids. The CDR3 DNA sequence: TGCGCCAGCAGTGAGCCACGGAACACCATATATTTT. Translated: CASSEPRNTIYF.

Points on this clone: At one boundary the junction diverges from the germline segment, which might be a read error. The V call is TRBV29-1, the J call TRBJ1-1; D not certain. This CDR3 is built from 10 residues. Germline V gene lookup returns CDR1 SQVTM and CDR2 ANQGSEA. The CDR3 DNA sequence: TGCAGCGTGGAAGAGGTTGGGGCTTTCTTT. It codes for CSVEEVGAFF. The variable domain in full, with the rest retrieved from reference TRBV29-1 and TRBJ1-1, is SAVISQKPSRDICQRGTSLTIQCQVDSQVTMMFWYRQQPGQSLTLIATANQGSEATYESGFVIDKFPISRPNLTFSTLTVSNMSPEDSSIYLCSVEEVGAFFGQGTRLTVV.

The J gene is TRBJ2-4, the V gene TRBV28, with unresolved D. Germline-derived CDR1 and CDR2 are MDHEN and SYDVKM. Trimming removed 8 bases at V and 3 bases at J, with 17 bases between. This CDR3 spans 15 amino acids. The CDR3 DNA reads as TGTGCCAGCGGAACTCGGATCGAAGGCAAAAACATTCAGTACTTC. This translates into CASGTRIEGKNIQYF. The full variable domain, rest sourced from reference TRBV28 and TRBJ2-4, is DVKVTQSSRYLVKRTGEKVFLECVQDMDHENMFWYRQDPGLGLRLIYFSYDVKMKEKGDIPEGYSVSREKKERFSLILESASTNQTSMYLCASGTRIEGKNIQYFGAGTRLSVL.

The rearrangement links TRBV9 to TRBJ2-5; TRBD2 is a possible D gene (6 bases). Germline V gene sequence: CDR1 SGDLS, CDR2 YYNGEE. CDR3 length: 13 amino acids. Trimming removed 5 bases from V and 5 bases from J, with 13 bases in between. The CDR3 DNA is TGTGCCAGCAGTAGCGGCCGAGGGGAGACCCAGTACTTC. This codes for CASSSGRGETQYF.

The chain recombines TRBV7-2 with TRBJ2-3; D ambiguous. The V gene lost 4 bases and the J gene lost 3 bases, with 8 bases spanning the gap. The CDR3 length is 13 residues. Looked up from germline, CDR1 is SGHTA and CDR2 is FQGNSA. For the CDR3, the DNA is TGTGCCAGCAGCTCACTATTTACAGATACGCAGTATTTT. Residues: CASSSLFTDTQYF. Drawing the rest from reference TRBV7-2 and TRBJ2-3, the complete variable domain is GAGVSQSPSNKVTEKGKDVELRCDPISGHTALYWYRQSLGQGLEFLIYFQGNSAPDKSGLPSDRFSAERTGGSVSTLTIQRTQQEDSAVYLCASSSLFTDTQYFGPGTRLTVL.

V gene TRBV6-1 combines with J gene TRBJ2-7; D gene uncertain. The CDR3 sequence is 14 residues long. CDR1 and CDR2 (germline): MNHNS, SASEGT. Trimming removed 7 bases at V and 5 bases at J, with 18 bases between. The DNA of the CDR3 is TGTGCCAGCACCGACGGGTTTGGGTACAACGAGCAGTACTTC. Its translation is CASTDGFGYNEQYF.

In this sample, this clone turned up a few times. Different DNA sequences within this sample yield the same CDR3. The chain carries TRBV30 and TRBJ1-1, with D possibly being TRBD1 (6 bases). CDR1 and CDR2 from the germline V gene are GTSNPN and SVGIG (reference sequence). This CDR3 has 12 residues. V was clipped by 5 bases and J by 1 base, with 8 bases between them. The CDR3 nucleotides read TGTGCCTGGTCGGGACAGAACACTGAAGCTTTCTTT. Its translation: CAWSGQNTEAFF.

The chain employs TRBV28 and TRBJ2-5; D uncertain. CDR1 is MDHEN and CDR2 is SYDVKM in the germline V gene. There are 14 residues in the CDR3. V was shortened by 2 bases and J by 5 bases, with 12 bases between the two germline ends. CDR3 protein: CASSLTKVLETQYF. The CDR3 bases are TGTGCCAGCAGTTTAACGAAGGTCCTCGAGACCCAGTACTTC.

The genes are TRBV19 and TRBJ1-5; D uncertain. Trimming shortened V by 1 base and J by 4 bases, and 8 bases separated the two germline ends. The CDR3 contains 14 residues. Germline V CDR1 and CDR2: LNHDA, SQIVND (reference sequence). The DNA for the CDR3 is TGTGCCAGTAGTATAGGGGCGGTAAATCAGCCCCAGCATTTT. Its translation: CASSIGAVNQPQHF.

The V gene is TRBV11-2, the J gene TRBJ2-2, with 7 bases identical to TRBD1. This CDR3 spans 15 amino acids. Per the germline V gene, CDR1 is SGHAT and CDR2 is FQNNGV. V lost 4 bases, J lost 4 bases, and 6 bases stayed unmatched. The CDR3 sequence is CASSSTGAGTGELFF. The DNA for the CDR3 is TGTGCCAGCAGCTCTACAGGGGCGGGCACCGGGGAGCTGTTTTTT. Using reference TRBV11-2 and TRBJ2-2 for the parts outside the CDR3, the full variable domain is EAGVAQSPRYKIIEKRQSVAFWCNPISGHATLYWYQQILGQGPKLLIQFQNNGVVDDSQLPKDRFSAERLKGVDSTLKIQPAKLEDSAVYLCASSSTGAGTGELFFGEGSRLTVL.

The chain uses TRBV7-2 and TRBJ2-1; 8 bases are a match to TRBD2. J gave up 0 bases and V 7 bases, and 8 bases lay outside the gene matches. Per germline, CDR1 SGHTA and CDR2 FQGNSA. This CDR3 spans 16 amino acids. As DNA, the CDR3 is TGTGCCAGCACCACTCAAGCGGGGGTCTCCTACAATGAGCAGTTCTTC. This translates into CASTTQAGVSYNEQFF.

The V and J genes are TRBV7-9 and TRBJ1-3; D perhaps matches TRBD1 (5 bases). This CDR3 is 17 amino acids long. Germline lookup yields CDR1 SEHNR and CDR2 FQNEAQ (reference sequence). Trimming cost V 1 base and J 2 bases, with 15 bases left between them. CDR3 sequence (DNA): TGTGCCAGCAGCTTAGTATGGGGGGGACGTGCTGGAAACACCATATATTTT. This gives the protein CASSLVWGGRAGNTIYF.

CDR3 protein: CASSLHGDIQYF. The CDR3 coding sequence is TGTGCCAGCAGCTTACATGGGGACATTCAGTACTTC. This chain connects TRBV7-9 to TRBJ2-4; D gene unclear. Germline V gene data show CDR1 as SEHNR and CDR2 as FQNEAQ (reference sequence). The CDR3 length is 12 residues. Trimming removed 2 bases at V and 8 bases at J, with 7 bases between.

This clone appeared once. The V gene is TRBV5-1, the J gene TRBJ2-2; tentatively, D is TRBD1 (5 bases). This CDR3 has 15 amino acids. Trimming pared 0 bases from V and 5 bases from J, leaving 11 bases between. CDR1 and CDR2 from the germline V gene are SGHRS and YFSETQ. CDR3 protein: CASSLEGRVTGELFF. CDR3 nucleotide sequence: TGCGCCAGCAGCTTGGAGGGCAGGGTGACCGGGGAGCTGTTTTTT.

This sequence joins TRBV27 and TRBJ2-2; 13 bases map to TRBD2. Trimming at V came to 3 bases and at J to 0 bases, leaving 7 bases not matched to a gene. The V gene's germline CDR1 is MNHEY and CDR2 SMNVEV (reference sequence). This CDR3 comprises 19 residues. The CDR3 sequence is CASSFPTSGGAPNTGELFF. The CDR3 DNA follows: TGTGCCAGCAGTTTTCCCACTAGCGGGGGGGCCCCGAACACCGGGGAGCTGTTTTTT.

CDR3 in DNA: TGTGCCAGCAGTGACAGGGGAGGCTATGGCTACACCTTC. It is translated as CASSDRGGYGYTF. The rearrangement joins TRBV28 to TRBJ1-2; 8 positions agree with TRBD1. V shed 5 bases, J shed 4 bases, and the junction held 3 bases outside the gene matches. The CDR3 is 13 amino acids. Germline V lookup: CDR1 MDHEN, CDR2 SYDVKM.

The CDR3 is CASSPHPATDTQYF. The CDR3 DNA follows: TGTGCCAGCAGCCCCCACCCGGCGACAGATACGCAGTATTTT. The genes are TRBV7-8 and TRBJ2-3; D remains unclear. The CDR3 is made up of 14 amino acids. V shed 5 bases and J shed 3 bases, with 12 bases lying between them. Germline loops: CDR1 SGHVS, CDR2 FQNEAQ. The entire variable domain, with the rest obtained from reference TRBV7-8 and TRBJ2-3, is as follows: GAGVSQSPRYKVAKRGQDVALRCDPISGHVSLFWYQQALGQGPEFLTYFQNEAQLDKSGLPSDRFFAERPEGSVSTLKIQRTQQEDSAVYLCASSPHPATDTQYFGPGTRLTVL.

The gene calls are TRBV6-1 and TRBJ1-2, with D possibly TRBD1 on 5 matching bases. V lost 1 base to trimming and J lost 4 bases, with 13 bases between them. Per the germline V gene, CDR1 is MNHNS and CDR2 is SASEGT. The length of the CDR3 is 15 residues. The CDR3 reads CASSEGVGRSYGYTF. DNA for the CDR3: TGTGCCAGCAGTGAAGGAGTGGGACGGTCCTATGGCTACACCTTC.

The gene calls are TRBV5-1 and TRBJ2-6; TRBD1 matches 7 bases. The CDR3 totals 15 residues. J was trimmed by 0 bases and V by 5 bases; bases with no gene match: 2. Germline assignment: CDR1 SGHRS and CDR2 YFSETQ. The CDR3 is CASRRTGSGANVLTF. The CDR3, as DNA: TGCGCCAGCAGAAGGACAGGCTCTGGGGCCAACGTCCTGACTTTC. The entire variable domain, with the rest obtained from reference TRBV5-1 and TRBJ2-6, is as follows: KAGVTQTPRYLIKTRGQQVTLSCSPISGHRSVSWYQQTPGQGLQFLFEYFSETQRNKGNFPGRFSGRQFSNSRSEMNVSTLELGDSALYLCASRRTGSGANVLTFGAGSRLTVL.